A single T cell receptor beta chain is shown here with its context. Authors' processing steps: Estimation of nucleated cell counts relied on the amplification of reference gene primers. The table came from immunoSEQ multiplex PCR; TCRdb's copy has only in-frame clones and leaves some out. V, J and clone size are taken as reported in that table, and D and trimming were inferred from the DNA itself. The sample holds about 230,000 clones, 65% to 90% seen once. The J segment lost 4 bases and the V segment lost 5 bases, leaving 12 bases of the junction unmatched. The CDR3 spans 16 residues. Germline lookup yields CDR1 SGHTA and CDR2 FQGNSA. Seattle researchers signed up patients amid active infection and tracked them longitudinally. The data were obtained in a study of blood T cell repertoires in COVID-19. For the study at large: Italy, Spain and the United States were the sources of the convalescent and acute COVID-19 samples.

The sample consisted of peripheral blood. V usage is TRBV7-2 and J usage is TRBJ1-2; 8 nucleotides agree with TRBD1. This sequence originates from a man aged 45-60 years with COVID-19, enrolled during active disease. The DNA for the CDR3 is TGTGCCAGCAGCCCGGACAGAGACAGGGGCGGCTATGGCTACACCTTC. This gives the protein CASSPDRDRGGYGYTF.